This T cell receptor beta chain is drawn from a study of siplizumab effects on memory and regulatory T cells. The study's findings and limits: Solely a minor proportion of alloreactive clones could be assigned to unstimulated subsets. Siplizumab significantly brought down the alloreactive sequences that trace back to unstimulated CD4+ memory cells.

Trimming removed 5 bases at V and 7 bases at J, with 15 bases between. CDR1 is SGHNT and CDR2 is YYREEE in the germline V gene (reference sequence). The CDR3 is 13 residues long. With regard to this clone: Its antigen is undetermined.

About 91,000 TCR templates were measured in each sample. Produced via immunoSEQ multiplex PCR; TCRdb's table is partial and in-frame only. The data show tens of thousands of clones, nearly 95% seen once. Sequencing was done on a sample of non-Treg CD4+ T cells sorted from blood. The receptor comes from a human donor in good health. The chain couples TRBV5-4 to TRBJ1-2; D is unresolved. CDR3 in DNA: TGTGCCAGCAGGTCCGGGCCCTCAACTGGCTACACCTTC. Its translation: CASRSGPSTGYTF.